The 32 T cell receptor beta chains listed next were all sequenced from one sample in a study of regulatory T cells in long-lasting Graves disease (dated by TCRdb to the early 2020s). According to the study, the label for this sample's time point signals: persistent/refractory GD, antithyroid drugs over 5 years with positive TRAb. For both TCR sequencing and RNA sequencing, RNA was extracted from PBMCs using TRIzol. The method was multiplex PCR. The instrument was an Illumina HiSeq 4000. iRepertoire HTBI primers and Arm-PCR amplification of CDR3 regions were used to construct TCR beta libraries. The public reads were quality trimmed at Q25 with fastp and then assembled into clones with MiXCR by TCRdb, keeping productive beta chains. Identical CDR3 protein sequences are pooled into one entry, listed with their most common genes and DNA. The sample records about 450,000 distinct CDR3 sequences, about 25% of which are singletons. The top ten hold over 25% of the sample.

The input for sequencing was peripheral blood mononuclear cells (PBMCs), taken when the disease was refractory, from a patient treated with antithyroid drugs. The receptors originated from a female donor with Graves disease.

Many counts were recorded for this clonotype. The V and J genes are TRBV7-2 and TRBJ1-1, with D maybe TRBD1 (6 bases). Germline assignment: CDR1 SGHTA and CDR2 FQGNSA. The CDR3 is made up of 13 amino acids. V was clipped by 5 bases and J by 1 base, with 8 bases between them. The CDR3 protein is CASSRQENTEAFF. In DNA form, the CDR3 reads TGTGCCAGCAGCCGACAGGAGAACACTGAAGCTTTCTTT. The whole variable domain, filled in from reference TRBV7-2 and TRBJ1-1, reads GAGVSQSPSNKVTEKGKDVELRCDPISGHTALYWYRQSLGQGLEFLIYFQGNSAPDKSGLPSDRFSAERTGGSVSTLTIQRTQQEDSAVYLCASSRQENTEAFFGQGTRLTVV.

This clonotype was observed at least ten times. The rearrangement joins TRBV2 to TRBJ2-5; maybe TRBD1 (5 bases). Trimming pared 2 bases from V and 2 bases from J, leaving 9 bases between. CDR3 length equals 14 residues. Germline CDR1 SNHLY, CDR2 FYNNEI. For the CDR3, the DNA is TGTGCCAGCAGTGAATTGCCAGGGCAAGAGACCCAGTACTTC. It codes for CASSELPGQETQYF.

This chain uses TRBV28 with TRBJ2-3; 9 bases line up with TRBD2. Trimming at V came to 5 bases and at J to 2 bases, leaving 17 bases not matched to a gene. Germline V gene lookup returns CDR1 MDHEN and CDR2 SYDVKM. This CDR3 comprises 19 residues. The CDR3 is CASSTIALGREGPTDTQYF. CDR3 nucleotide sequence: TGTGCCAGCAGTACAATAGCACTTGGGCGGGAGGGCCCCACAGATACGCAGTATTTT.

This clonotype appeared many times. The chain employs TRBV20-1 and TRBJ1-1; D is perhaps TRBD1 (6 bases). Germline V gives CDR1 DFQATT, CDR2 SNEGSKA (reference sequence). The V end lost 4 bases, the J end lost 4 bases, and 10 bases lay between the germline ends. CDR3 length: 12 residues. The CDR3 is CSAKQGGTEAFF. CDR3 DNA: TGCAGTGCTAAACAGGGAGGCACTGAAGCTTTCTTT.

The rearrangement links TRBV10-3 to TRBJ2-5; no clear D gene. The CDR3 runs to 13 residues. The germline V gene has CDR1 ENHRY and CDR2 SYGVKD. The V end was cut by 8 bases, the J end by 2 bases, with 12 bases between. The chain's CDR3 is CAIARRDQETQYF. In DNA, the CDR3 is TGTGCCATCGCCCGACGAGATCAAGAGACCCAGTACTTC.

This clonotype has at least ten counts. The CDR3 reads CASSLYGQGAPETQYF. The CDR3 DNA follows: TGTGCCAGCAGTTTATATGGCCAGGGGGCCCCAGAGACCCAGTACTTC. The rearrangement joins TRBV28 to TRBJ2-5, with 8 bases aligning to TRBD1. The V segment lost 1 base and the J segment 4 bases; nucleotides outside the gene matches: 8. CDR1 is MDHEN and CDR2 is SYDVKM in the germline V gene. The CDR3 has 16 residues.

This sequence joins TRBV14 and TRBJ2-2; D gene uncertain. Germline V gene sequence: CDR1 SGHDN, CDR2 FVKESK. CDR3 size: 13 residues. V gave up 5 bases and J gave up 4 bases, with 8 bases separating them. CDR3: CASSSESTGELFF. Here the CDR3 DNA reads TGTGCCAGCAGCTCCGAGAGCACCGGGGAGCTGTTTTTT.

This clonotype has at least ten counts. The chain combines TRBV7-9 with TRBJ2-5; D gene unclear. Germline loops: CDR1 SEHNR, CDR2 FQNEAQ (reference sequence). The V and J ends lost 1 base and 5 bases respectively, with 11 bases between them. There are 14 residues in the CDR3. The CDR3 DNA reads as TGTGCCAGCAGCTTAGGAGTGGGTCCCGAGACCCAGTACTTC. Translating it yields CASSLGVGPETQYF.

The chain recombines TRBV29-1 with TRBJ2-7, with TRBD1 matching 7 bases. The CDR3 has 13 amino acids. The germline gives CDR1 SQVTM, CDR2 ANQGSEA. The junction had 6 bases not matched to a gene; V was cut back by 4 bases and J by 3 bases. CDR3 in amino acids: CSVVVGGVYEQYF. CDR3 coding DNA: TGCAGCGTTGTGGTAGGGGGCGTCTACGAGCAGTACTTC.

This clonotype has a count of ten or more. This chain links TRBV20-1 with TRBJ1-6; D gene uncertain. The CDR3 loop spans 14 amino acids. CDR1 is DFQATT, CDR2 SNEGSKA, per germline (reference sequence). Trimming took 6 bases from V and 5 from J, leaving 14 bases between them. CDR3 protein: CSALSDQNNSPLHF. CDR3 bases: TGCAGTGCCCTAAGCGACCAAAATAATTCACCCCTCCACTTT.

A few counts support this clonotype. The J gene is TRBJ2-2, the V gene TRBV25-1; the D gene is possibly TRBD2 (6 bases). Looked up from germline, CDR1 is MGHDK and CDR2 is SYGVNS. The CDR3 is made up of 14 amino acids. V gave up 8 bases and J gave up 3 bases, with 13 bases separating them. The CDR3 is CASRRDFYTGELFF. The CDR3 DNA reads TGTGCCAGCCGTAGGGACTTTTACACCGGGGAGCTGTTTTTT.

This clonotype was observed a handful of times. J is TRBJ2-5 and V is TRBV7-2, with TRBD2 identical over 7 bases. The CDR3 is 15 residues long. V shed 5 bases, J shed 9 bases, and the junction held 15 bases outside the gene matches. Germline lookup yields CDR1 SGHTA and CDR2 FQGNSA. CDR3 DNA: TGTGCCAGCAGCCCGAAACGGCTAGCGGCCGGGGCCCAGTACTTC. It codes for CASSPKRLAAGAQYF.

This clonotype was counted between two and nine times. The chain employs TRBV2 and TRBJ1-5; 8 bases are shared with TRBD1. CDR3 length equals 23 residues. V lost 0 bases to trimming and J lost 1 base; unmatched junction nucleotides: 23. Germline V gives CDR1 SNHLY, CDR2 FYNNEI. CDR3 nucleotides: TGTGCCAGCAGTGAAGCTCCATTCGCCGGGACAGGTTTTTTGTCGCGGAGCAATCAGCCCCAGCATTTT. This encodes CASSEAPFAGTGFLSRSNQPQHF.

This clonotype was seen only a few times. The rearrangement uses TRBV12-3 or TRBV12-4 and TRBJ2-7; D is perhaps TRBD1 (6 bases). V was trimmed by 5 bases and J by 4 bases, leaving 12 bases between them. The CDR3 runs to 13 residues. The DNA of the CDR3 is TGTGCCAGCAGTCGAGTACAGGGATACGAGCAGTACTTC. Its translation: CASSRVQGYEQYF.

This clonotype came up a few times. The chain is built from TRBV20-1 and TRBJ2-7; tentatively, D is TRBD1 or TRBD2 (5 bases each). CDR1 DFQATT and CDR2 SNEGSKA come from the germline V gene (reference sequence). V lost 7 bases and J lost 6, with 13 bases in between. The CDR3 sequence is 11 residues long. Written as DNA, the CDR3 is TGCAGTGTTGGGGGATCGGCCGAGCAGTACTTC. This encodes CSVGGSAEQYF.

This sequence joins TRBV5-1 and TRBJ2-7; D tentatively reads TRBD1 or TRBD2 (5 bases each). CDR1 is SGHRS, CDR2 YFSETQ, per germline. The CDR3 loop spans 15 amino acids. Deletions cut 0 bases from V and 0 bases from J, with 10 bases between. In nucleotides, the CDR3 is TGCGCCAGCAGCTTGGTATGGGGGAGCTCCTACGAGCAGTACTTC. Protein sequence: CASSLVWGSSYEQYF.

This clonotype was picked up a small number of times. CDR3 sequence: CASSLVSEKLFF. The CDR3 DNA reads as TGTGCCAGCAGCTTAGTGTCGGAAAAACTGTTTTTT. The chain combines TRBV7-6 with TRBJ1-4; no firm D call. Per the germline V gene, CDR1 is SGHVS and CDR2 is FNYEAQ. There are 12 residues in the CDR3. Trimming shortened V by 1 base and J by 8 bases, and 5 bases separated the two germline ends.

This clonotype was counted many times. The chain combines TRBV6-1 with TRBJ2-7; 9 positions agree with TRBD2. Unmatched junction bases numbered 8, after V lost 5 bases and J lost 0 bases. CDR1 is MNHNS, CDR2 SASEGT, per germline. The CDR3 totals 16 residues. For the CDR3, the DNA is TGTGCCAGCAGTCCAAGGGGTAGCGGGAGCTCCTACGAGCAGTACTTC. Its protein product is CASSPRGSGSSYEQYF.

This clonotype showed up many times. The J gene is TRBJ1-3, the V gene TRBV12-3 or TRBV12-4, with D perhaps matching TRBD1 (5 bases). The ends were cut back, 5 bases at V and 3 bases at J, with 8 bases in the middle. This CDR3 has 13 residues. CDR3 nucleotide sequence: TGTGCCAGCAGTCCAGGGTATGGAAACACCATATATTTT. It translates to CASSPGYGNTIYF.

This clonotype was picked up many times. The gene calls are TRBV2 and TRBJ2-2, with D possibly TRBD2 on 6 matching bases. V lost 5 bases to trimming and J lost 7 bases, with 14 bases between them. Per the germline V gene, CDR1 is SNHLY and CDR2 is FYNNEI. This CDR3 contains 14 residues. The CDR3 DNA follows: TGTGCCAGCAGTACCCTAGCGTATAGCGGGGAGCTGTTTTTT. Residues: CASSTLAYSGELFF.

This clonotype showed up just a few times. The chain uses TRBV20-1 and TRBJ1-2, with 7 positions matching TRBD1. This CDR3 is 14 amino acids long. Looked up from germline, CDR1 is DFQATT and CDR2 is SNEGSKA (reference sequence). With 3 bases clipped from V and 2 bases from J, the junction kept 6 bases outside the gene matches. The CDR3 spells CSASRLTGNYGYTF. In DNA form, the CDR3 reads TGCAGTGCTAGTCGCTTGACAGGGAACTATGGCTACACCTTC.

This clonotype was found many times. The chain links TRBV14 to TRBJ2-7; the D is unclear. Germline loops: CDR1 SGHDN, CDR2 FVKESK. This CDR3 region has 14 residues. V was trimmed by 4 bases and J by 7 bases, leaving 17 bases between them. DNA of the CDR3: TGTGCCAGCAGCCCCCTCGACACCGCCGGGGAGCAGTACTTC. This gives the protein CASSPLDTAGEQYF.

CDR3 loop: CSASSDKTFGFYEQYF. CDR3 DNA sequence: TGCAGTGCTAGTTCGGATAAGACATTTGGATTCTACGAGCAGTACTTC. The chain has TRBV20-1 and TRBJ2-7; D ambiguous. Per germline, CDR1 DFQATT and CDR2 SNEGSKA (reference sequence). This CDR3 region has 16 residues. The V gene lost 3 bases and the J gene lost 3 bases, with 21 bases spanning the gap.

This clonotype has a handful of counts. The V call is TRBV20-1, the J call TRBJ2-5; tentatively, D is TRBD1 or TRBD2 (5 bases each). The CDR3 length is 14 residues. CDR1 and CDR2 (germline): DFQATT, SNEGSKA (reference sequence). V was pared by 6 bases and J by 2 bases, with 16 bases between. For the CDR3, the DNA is TGCAGTGCCCCCCCCTCGGGGCTGCAAGAGACCCAGTACTTC. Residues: CSAPPSGLQETQYF.

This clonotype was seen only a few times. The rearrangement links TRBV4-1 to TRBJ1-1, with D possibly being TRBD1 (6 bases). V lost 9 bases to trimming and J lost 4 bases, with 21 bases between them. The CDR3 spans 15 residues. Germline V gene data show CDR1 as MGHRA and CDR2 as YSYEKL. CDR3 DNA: TGCGCCAGTCAAGGAGGAGCAGGGGCTTCCACTGAAGCTTTCTTT. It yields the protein CASQGGAGASTEAFF.

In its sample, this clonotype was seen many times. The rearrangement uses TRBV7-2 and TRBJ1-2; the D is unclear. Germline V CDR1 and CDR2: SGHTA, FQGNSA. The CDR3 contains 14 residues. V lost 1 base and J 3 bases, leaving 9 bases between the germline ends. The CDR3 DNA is TGTGCCAGCAGCTTAGAGACTTCCGACTATGGCTACACCTTC. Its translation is CASSLETSDYGYTF.

The CDR3 region is CSAADRPHSSYEQYF. CDR3 sequence (DNA): TGCAGCGCAGCTGATCGGCCGCATAGCTCCTACGAGCAGTACTTC. This chain uses TRBV29-1 with TRBJ2-7; D uncertain. Germline V gene sequence: CDR1 SQVTM, CDR2 ANQGSEA. V was cut by 7 bases and J by 0 bases, with 19 bases left in between. The CDR3 totals 15 residues.

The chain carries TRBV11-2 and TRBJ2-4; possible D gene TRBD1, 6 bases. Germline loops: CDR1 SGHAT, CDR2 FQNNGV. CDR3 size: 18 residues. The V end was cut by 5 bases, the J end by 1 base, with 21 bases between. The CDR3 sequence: CASSPPPWDTPAKNIQYF. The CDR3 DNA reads TGTGCCAGCAGCCCACCGCCGTGGGACACTCCCGCCAAAAACATTCAGTACTTC.

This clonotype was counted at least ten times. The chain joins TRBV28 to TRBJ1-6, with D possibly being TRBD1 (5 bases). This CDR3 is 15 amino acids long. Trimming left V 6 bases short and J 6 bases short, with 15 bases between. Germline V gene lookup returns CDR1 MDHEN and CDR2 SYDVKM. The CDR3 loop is CASRTPGYGNSPLHF. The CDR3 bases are TGTGCCAGCAGGACCCCAGGGTATGGTAATTCACCCCTCCACTTT.

CDR3 region: CATSGPDRGKYTEAFF. CDR3 in DNA: TGTGCCACCAGTGGCCCGGACAGGGGGAAATACACTGAAGCTTTCTTT. The rearrangement links TRBV24-1 to TRBJ1-1; TRBD1 aligns across 10 bases. This CDR3 spans 16 amino acids. Germline V gene data show CDR1 as KGHDR and CDR2 as SFDVKD. Germline trimming cut 5 bases from V and 3 bases from J; bases unmatched to any gene: 8.

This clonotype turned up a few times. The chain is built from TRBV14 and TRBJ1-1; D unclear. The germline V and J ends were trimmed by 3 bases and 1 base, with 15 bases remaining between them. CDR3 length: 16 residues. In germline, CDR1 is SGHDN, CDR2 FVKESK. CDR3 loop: CASSQAAGLRNTEAFF. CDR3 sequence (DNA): TGTGCCAGCAGCCAGGCGGCTGGACTGAGGAACACTGAAGCTTTCTTT.

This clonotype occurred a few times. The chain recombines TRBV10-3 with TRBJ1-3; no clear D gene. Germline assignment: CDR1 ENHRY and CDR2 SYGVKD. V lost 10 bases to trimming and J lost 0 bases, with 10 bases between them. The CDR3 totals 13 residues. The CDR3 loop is CASLENSGNTIYF. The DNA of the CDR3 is TGTGCCAGCCTGGAGAACTCTGGAAACACCATATATTTT.